This TCR beta chain was observed in a study of blood T cell repertoires in COVID-19. Study at large: Some COVID-19 samples were acute and others convalescent; all came from the United States, Italy and Spain.

The authors' processing: Scientists estimated how many nucleated cells there were by amplifying reference gene primers. Using immunoSEQ multiplex PCR, the repertoire was profiled, and TCRdb retains in-frame clones only, with some absent. The DNA gave D and trimming, while V, J and clone size come from that table. This sample has 200,000 to 250,000 clones, with roughly 80% found just once. Deletions cut 6 bases from V and 0 bases from J, with 8 bases between. This CDR3 has 13 residues. CDR1 is MGHDK and CDR2 is SYGVNS in the germline V gene. Sequencing was done on a sample of peripheral blood. The source of this sequence is a woman in her 30s who had recovered from COVID-19. The chain carries TRBV25-1 and TRBJ1-1; the D is unclear. CDR3 residues: CASRSVMNTEAFF. DNA for the CDR3: TGTGCCAGCAGGTCGGTCATGAACACTGAAGCTTTCTTT.